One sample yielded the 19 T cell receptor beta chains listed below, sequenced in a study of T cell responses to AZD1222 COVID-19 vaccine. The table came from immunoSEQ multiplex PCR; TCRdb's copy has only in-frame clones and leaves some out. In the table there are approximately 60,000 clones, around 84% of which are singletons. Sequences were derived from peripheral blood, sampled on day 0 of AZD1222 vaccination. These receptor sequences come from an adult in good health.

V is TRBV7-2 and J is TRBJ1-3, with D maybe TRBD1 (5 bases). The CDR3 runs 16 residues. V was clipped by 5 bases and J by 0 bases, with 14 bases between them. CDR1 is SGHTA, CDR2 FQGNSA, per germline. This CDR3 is CASSISTVISGNTIYF. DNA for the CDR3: TGTGCCAGCAGCATCTCGACAGTGATCTCTGGAAACACCATATATTTT. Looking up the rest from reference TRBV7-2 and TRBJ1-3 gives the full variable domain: GAGVSQSPSNKVTEKGKDVELRCDPISGHTALYWYRQSLGQGLEFLIYFQGNSAPDKSGLPSDRFSAERTGGSVSTLTIQRTQQEDSAVYLCASSISTVISGNTIYFGEGSWLTVV.

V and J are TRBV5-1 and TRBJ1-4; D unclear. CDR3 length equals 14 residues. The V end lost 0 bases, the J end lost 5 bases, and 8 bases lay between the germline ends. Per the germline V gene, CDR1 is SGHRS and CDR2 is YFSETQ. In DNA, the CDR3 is TGCGCCAGCAGCTTGGACCGGAAGAATGAAAAACTGTTTTTT. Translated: CASSLDRKNEKLFF.

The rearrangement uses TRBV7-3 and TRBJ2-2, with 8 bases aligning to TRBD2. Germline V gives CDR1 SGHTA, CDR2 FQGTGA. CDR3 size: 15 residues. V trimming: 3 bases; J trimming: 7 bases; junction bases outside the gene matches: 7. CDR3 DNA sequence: TGTGCCAGCAGCTTGTTAGCGGGATTAGACGGGGAGCTGTTTTTT. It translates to CASSLLAGLDGELFF.

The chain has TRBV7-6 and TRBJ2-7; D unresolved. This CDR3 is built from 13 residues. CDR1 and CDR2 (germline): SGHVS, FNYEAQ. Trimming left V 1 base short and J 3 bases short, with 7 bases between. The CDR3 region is CASSLGPFYEQYF. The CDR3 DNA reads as TGTGCCAGCAGCTTAGGCCCCTTCTACGAGCAGTACTTC.

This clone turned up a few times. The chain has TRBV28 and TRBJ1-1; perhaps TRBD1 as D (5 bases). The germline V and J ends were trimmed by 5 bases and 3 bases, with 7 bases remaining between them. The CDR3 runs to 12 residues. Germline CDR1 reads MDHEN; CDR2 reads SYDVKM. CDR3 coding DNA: TGTGCCAGCAGTGAGGGGTACACTGAAGCTTTCTTT. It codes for CASSEGYTEAFF. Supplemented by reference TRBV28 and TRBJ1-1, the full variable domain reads DVKVTQSSRYLVKRTGEKVFLECVQDMDHENMFWYRQDPGLGLRLIYFSYDVKMKEKGDIPEGYSVSREKKERFSLILESASTNQTSMYLCASSEGYTEAFFGQGTRLTVV.

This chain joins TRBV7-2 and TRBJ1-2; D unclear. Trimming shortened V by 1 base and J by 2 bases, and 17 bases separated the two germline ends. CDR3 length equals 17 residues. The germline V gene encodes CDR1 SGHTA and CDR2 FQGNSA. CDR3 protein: CASSLVAHGEVNYGYTF. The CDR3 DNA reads TGTGCCAGCAGCTTAGTGGCCCATGGGGAGGTCAACTATGGCTACACCTTC.

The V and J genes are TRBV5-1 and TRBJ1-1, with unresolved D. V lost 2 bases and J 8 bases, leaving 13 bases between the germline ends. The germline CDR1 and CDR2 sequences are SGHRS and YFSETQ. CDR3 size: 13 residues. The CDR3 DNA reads TGCGCCAGCAGCTTCAACCCGTTGGGGGAAGCTTTCTTT. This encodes CASSFNPLGEAFF.

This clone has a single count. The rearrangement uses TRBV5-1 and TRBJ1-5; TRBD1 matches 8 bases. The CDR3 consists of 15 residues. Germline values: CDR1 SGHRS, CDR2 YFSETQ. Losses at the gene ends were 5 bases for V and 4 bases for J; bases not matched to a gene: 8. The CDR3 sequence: CASSPGDRQNQPQHF. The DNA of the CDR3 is TGCGCCAGCAGTCCGGGGGACAGGCAAAATCAGCCCCAGCATTTT.

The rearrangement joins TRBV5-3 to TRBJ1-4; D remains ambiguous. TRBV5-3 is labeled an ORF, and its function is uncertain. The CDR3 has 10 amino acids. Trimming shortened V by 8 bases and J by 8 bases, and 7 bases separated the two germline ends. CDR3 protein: CARDREKLFF. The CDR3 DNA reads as TGTGCCAGGGATCGGGAAAAACTGTTTTTT.

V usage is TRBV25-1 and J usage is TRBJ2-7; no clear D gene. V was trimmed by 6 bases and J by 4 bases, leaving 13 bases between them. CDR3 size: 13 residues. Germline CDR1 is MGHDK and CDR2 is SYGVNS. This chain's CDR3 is CASRKGLRYEQYF. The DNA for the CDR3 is TGTGCCAGCAGGAAAGGGCTTCGGTACGAGCAGTACTTC.

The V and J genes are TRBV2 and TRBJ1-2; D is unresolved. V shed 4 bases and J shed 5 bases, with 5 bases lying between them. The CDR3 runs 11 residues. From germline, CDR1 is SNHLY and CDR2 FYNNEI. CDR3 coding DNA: TGTGCCAGCAGTGTAAAATATGGCTACACCTTC. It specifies CASSVKYGYTF. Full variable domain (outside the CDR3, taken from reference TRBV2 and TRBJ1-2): EPEVTQTPSHQVTQMGQEVILRCVPISNHLYFYWYRQILGQKVEFLVSFYNNEISEKSEIFDDQFSVERPDGSNFTLKIRSTKLEDSAMYFCASSVKYGYTFGSGTRLTVV.

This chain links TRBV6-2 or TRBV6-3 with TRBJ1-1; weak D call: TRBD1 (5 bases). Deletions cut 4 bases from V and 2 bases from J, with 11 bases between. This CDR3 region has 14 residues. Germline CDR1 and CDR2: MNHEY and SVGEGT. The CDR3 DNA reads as TGTGCCAGCAGTTCACAGGTATTTAACACTGAAGCTTTCTTT. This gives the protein CASSSQVFNTEAFF.

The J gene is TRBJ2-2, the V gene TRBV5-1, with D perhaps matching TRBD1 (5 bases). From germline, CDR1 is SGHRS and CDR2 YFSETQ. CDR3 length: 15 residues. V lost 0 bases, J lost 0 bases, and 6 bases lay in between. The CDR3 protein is CASSLEGPNTGELFF. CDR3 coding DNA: TGCGCCAGCAGCTTGGAGGGGCCGAACACCGGGGAGCTGTTTTTT.

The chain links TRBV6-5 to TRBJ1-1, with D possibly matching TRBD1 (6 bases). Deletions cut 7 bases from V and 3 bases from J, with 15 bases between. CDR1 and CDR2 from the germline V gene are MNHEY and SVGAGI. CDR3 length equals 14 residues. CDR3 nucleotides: TGTGCCAGCAAGGGGGAAGGGGAGTACACTGAAGCTTTCTTT. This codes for CASKGEGEYTEAFF.

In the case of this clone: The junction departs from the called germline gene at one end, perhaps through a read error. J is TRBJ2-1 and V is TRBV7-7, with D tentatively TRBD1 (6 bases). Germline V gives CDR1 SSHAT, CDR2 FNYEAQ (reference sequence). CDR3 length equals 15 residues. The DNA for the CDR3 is TGTGCCGGCAGCTTGGACAGAGGCTCCTACAATGAGCAGTTCTTC. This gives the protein CAGSLDRGSYNEQFF.

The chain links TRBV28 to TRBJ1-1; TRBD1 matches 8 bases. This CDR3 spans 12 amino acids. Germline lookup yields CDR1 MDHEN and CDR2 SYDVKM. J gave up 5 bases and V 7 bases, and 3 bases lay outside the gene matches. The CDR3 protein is CASITGGTEAFF. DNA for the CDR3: TGTGCCAGCATAACAGGGGGAACTGAAGCTTTCTTT.

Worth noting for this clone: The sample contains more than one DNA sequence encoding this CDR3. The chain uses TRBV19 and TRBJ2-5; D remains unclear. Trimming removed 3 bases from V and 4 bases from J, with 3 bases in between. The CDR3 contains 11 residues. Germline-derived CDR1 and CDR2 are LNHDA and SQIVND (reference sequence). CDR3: CASSIRETQYF. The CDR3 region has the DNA TGTGCCAGTAGTATCAGAGAGACCCAGTACTTC.

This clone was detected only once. The DNA for the CDR3 is TGTGCCAGTAGTCCCCCGGGACCCAGCTACGAGCAGTACTTC. Translated: CASSPPGPSYEQYF. The chain couples TRBV19 to TRBJ2-7; either TRBD1 or TRBD2 may fit D (5 bases each). Germline assignment: CDR1 LNHDA and CDR2 SQIVND (reference sequence). V was cut by 5 bases and J by 3 bases, with 14 bases left in between. There are 14 residues in the CDR3.

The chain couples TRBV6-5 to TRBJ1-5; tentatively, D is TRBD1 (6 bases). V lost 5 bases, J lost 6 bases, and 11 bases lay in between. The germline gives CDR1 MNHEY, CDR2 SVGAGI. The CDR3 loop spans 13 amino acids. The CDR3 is CASSTQGRQPQHF. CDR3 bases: TGTGCCAGCAGTACGCAGGGGCGTCAGCCCCAGCATTTT.